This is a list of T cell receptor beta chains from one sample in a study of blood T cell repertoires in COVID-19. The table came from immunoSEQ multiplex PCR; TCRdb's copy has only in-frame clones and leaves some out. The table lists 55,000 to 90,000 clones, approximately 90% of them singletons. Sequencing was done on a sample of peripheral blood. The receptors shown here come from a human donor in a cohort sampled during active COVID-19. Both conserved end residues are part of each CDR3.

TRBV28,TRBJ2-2,CASSSPGVGKRGTGELFF
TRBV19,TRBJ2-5,CASSIDLAGGETQYF
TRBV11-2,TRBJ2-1,CASSQNLGDEQFF
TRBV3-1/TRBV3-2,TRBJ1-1,CASSDEANRREAFF
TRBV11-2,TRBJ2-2,CASSLVRGIGTGELFF
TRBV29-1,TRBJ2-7,CSAGTSGRGYEQYF
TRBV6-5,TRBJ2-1,CASSPGTSNVNEQFF
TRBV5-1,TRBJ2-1,CASSFEWEGRGEQFF
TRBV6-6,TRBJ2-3,CASSGGWGTDTQYF
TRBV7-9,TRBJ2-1,CASSLAKRGTGGYNEQFF
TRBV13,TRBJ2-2,CASSLGRLAGTGELFF
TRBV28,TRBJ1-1,CASSEGGLKPEAFF
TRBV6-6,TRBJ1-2,CASSFPGDYGYTF
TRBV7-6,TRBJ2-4,CASSLAGGTTKNIQYF
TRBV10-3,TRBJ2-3,CAISARIAGVPDTQYF
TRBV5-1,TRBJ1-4,CASSLGSATNEKLFF
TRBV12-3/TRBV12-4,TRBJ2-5,CASSITGGETQYF
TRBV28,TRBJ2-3,CASRPPDSAGNTQYF
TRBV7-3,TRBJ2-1,CASSLGGTPGEQFF
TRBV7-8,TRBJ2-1,CASSLGLAGGNEQFF
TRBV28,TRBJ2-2,CASSFASGNTGELFF
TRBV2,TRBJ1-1,CASSEAVGGGQYEAFF
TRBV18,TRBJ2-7,CASSPAGLPSYEQYF
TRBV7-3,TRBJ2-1,CASSYRTDNEQFF
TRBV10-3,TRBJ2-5,CAIRDTNQETQYF
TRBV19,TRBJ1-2,CASSSDFRGYTF
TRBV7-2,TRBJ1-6,CASSRPKDNSYNSPLHF
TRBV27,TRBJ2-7,CASRTISGTASYEQYF
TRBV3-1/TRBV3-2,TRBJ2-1,CASSASAGLGVGVRGNEQFF
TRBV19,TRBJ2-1,CASNRGDPRVGEQFF
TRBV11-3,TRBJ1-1,CASSLREGMNTEAFF
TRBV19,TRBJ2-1,CASSILGYDRVYGAEQFF
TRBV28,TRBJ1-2,CASSFQGGYGYTF
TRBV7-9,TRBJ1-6,CASSLGTGRVNSPLHF
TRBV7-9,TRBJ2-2,CASTVGLGGAGELFF